The rows below give T cell receptor beta chains drawn from one sample of a study of cytomegalovirus exposure and HLA in healthy donors. The data were produced by immunoSEQ multiplex PCR, yet TCRdb's version contains in-frame clones alone and is incomplete. Among under 60,000 clones, about 80% were seen once, and the ten largest hold about 3%. The sample was PBMCs. The receptors stem from a man aged 45-65 years in good health and CMV-seronegative. The CDR3 runs from the conserved cysteine through the conserved F or W. D genes are given only for firm matches. Size is stated for part of the rows, as once, few or many counts, or as a class when the clone is expanded.

- | TRBJ2-5 | TRBV5-8 | - | TGTGCCAGCAGCTTGGACAGCCAAGAGACCCAGTACTTC | CASSLDSQETQYF
- | TRBJ2-3 | TRBV15 | - | TGTGCCACCAGCAGCGGGGAGGTCCATCTGGGCACAGATACGCAGTATTTT | CATSSGEVHLGTDTQYF
- | TRBJ2-5 | TRBV6-5 | TRBD1 | TGTGCCAGCAGTTACTTCGGGACAGGGGATGAAGAGACCCAGTACTTC | CASSYFGTGDEETQYF
- | TRBJ1-1 | TRBV7-3 | TRBD1 | TGTGCCAGCAGCATAGGACAGGGGAACACTGAAGCTTTCTTT | CASSIGQGNTEAFF
few | TRBJ2-7 | TRBV4-1 | TRBD1 | TGCGCCAGCCGACGGACAGGGGGCACCGACGAGCAGTACTTC | CASRRTGGTDEQYF
- | TRBJ2-6 | TRBV9 | - | TGTGCCAGCAGCTTCACTTGGGGCCAGGTAACTGGGGCCAACGTCCTGACTTTC | CASSFTWGQVTGANVLTF
- | TRBJ2-1 | TRBV10-1 | TRBD2 | TGCGCCAGCAGTGAGTCACTAGCGGGGAGTGAGCAGTTCTTC | CASSESLAGSEQFF
- | TRBJ2-7 | TRBV5-1 | - | TGCGCCAGCAGCTCGCCCTCGCAGTCGGGGGGCCTCTCCTACGAGCAGTACTTC | CASSSPSQSGGLSYEQYF
once | TRBJ1-5 | TRBV12-5 | TRBD1 | TGTGCTAGTGGTTTGGTAACTGGTGGGACAGGAGGCAATCAGCCCCAGCATTTT | CASGLVTGGTGGNQPQHF
- | TRBJ2-2 | TRBV7-2 | - | TGTGCCAGCAGCACAGCGAACACCGGGGAGCTGTTTTTT | CASSTANTGELFF
- | TRBJ1-1 | TRBV25-1 | - | TGTGCCAGCGGCGAGGCTGCCACTGAAGCTTTCTTT | CASGEAATEAFF
- | TRBJ2-2 | TRBV5-1 | TRBD1 | TGCGCCAGCAGCAACGCCGAGACAGGGACCGGGGAGCTGTTTTTT | CASSNAETGTGELFF
- | TRBJ2-1 | TRBV6-4 | - | TGTGCCAGCACTAAACCACAAGGGAGCTCCTACAATGAGCAGTTCTTC | CASTKPQGSSYNEQFF
- | TRBJ2-6 | TRBV30 | TRBD2 | TGTGCCTGGACCGGGATTGGGGGGGCTGGGGCCAACGTCCTGACTTTC | CAWTGIGGAGANVLTF
- | TRBJ2-3 | TRBV5-1 | TRBD2 | TGCGCCAGCAGCACTACTAGCGGGGGGGTCGGAGATACGCAGTATTTT | CASSTTSGGVGDTQYF
- | TRBJ2-7 | TRBV5-4 | TRBD1 | TGTGCCAGCAGCTCAGGCCCGGGACAGGGGGGTTACGAGCAGTACTTC | CASSSGPGQGGYEQYF
- | TRBJ1-5 | TRBV28 | TRBD1 | TGTGCCAGCAGTACAAGGACAGGGGACGGGAGCAATCAGCCCCAGCATTTT | CASSTRTGDGSNQPQHF
- | TRBJ1-1 | TRBV7-2 | TRBD1 | TGTGCCAGCAGCCGTGGACAGGTCCAATACTTGAACACTGAAGCTTTCTTT | CASSRGQVQYLNTEAFF
- | TRBJ1-5 | TRBV19 | - | TGTGCCACCCTAGACGCCGGTCGCAATCAGCCCCAGCATTTT | CATLDAGRNQPQHF
- | TRBJ1-5 | TRBV6-5 | - | TGTGCCAGCAGTCACGGCTCGGAGGGCAATCAGCCCCAGCATTTT | CASSHGSEGNQPQHF
- | TRBJ2-5 | TRBV19 | TRBD2 | TGTGCCAGTAGTATAGGGTCTAGCGGGGGGACGGAGACCCAGTACTTC | CASSIGSSGGTETQYF
few | TRBJ2-5 | TRBV11-2 | TRBD2 | TGTGCCAGCAGCCAGGGGCGGCTAGCGGGGGGCCAGGAGGAGACCCAGTACTTC | CASSQGRLAGGQEETQYF
few | TRBJ2-3 | TRBV6-5 | - | TGTGCCAGCAGCCGGACAGAAAGCACAGATACGCAGTATTTT | CASSRTESTDTQYF
few | TRBJ2-5 | TRBV5-1 | TRBD1 | TGCGCCAGCACCTTTGGCAGGGGGATCCAAGAGACCCAGTACTTC | CASTFGRGIQETQYF
once | TRBJ2-7 | TRBV4-1 | - | TGCGCCAGCAGCGAAGGGGTCACAGGCTTCTCCTCCGAGCAGTACTTC | CASSEGVTGFSSEQYF
- | TRBJ1-6 | TRBV6-1 | - | TGTGCCAGCAACCAGGGAAGAATCGATTCACCCCTCCACTTT | CASNQGRIDSPLHF
- | TRBJ2-3 | TRBV14 | - | TGTGCCAGCAGCCAATCTGGCCCTAGGAATACGCAGTATTTT | CASSQSGPRNTQYF
- | TRBJ2-7 | TRBV5-8 | TRBD1 | TGTGCCAGCAGCCAGGGGGTTTGGTCCTACGAGCAGTACTTC | CASSQGVWSYEQYF
- | TRBJ2-3 | TRBV19 | TRBD1 | TGTGCCAGTACTGGGACAGTTAGCACAGATACGCAGTATTTT | CASTGTVSTDTQYF
- | TRBJ2-7 | TRBV6-1 | - | TGTGCCAGCAGAGACAGTCTCTACGAGCAGTACTTC | CASRDSLYEQYF
- | TRBJ2-1 | TRBV7-3 | TRBD1 | TGTGCCAGCAGCGGGGTTTTGGGAACAGGGGTTAATGAGCAGTTCTTC | CASSGVLGTGVNEQFF
- | TRBJ1-1 | TRBV30 | - | TGTGCCTGGTTTCGGGACTCGCCGAAAGCTTTCTTT | CAWFRDSPKAFF
- | TRBJ1-2 | TRBV15 | - | TGTGCCACCAGCAGACAGGGAAGGGGCTACACCTTC | CATSRQGRGYTF
- | TRBJ2-7 | TRBV2 | TRBD1 | TGTGCCAGCAGGGACAGGTCGACCTACGAGCAGTACTTC | CASRDRSTYEQYF
- | TRBJ2-7 | TRBV10-3 | TRBD1 | TGTGCCCTCGGCGGACAGGGCTCCTACGAGCAGTACTTC | CALGGQGSYEQYF
- | TRBJ1-1 | TRBV19 | - | TGTGCCAGTAGTATAGTAGGGAGGGAGGCTTTCTTT | CASSIVGREAFF
- | TRBJ2-3 | TRBV7-3 | - | TGTGCCAGCAGCTTAAGCTCCTACCCAGATACGCAGTATTTT | CASSLSSYPDTQYF
- | TRBJ2-5 | TRBV10-3 | TRBD1 | TGTGCCATCAGTGAAGGAAGGGGACAGTACCAAGAGACCCAGTACTTC | CAISEGRGQYQETQYF